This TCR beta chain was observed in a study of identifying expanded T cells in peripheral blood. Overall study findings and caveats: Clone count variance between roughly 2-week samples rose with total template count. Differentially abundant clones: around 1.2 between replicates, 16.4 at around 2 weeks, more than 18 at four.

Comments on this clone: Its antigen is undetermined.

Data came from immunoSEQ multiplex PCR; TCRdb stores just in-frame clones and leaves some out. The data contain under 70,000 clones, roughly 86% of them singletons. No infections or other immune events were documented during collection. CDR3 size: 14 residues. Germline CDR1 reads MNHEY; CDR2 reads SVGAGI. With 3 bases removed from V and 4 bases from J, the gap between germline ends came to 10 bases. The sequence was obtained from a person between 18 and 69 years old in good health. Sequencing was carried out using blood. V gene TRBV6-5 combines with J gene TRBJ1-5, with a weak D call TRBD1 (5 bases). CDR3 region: CASSYRGGNQPQHF. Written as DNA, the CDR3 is TGTGCCAGCAGTTATCGGGGGGGAAATCAGCCCCAGCATTTT.